This T cell receptor beta chain is from a study of blood T cell repertoires in COVID-19 (TCRdb year 2020). The study in broad terms: Samples covering the acute and convalescent phases of COVID-19 were provided by collaborators in the United States, Italy and Spain. The material from the prospective study consisted of cDNA or gDNA derived from T cells, B-cell-depleted T cells, or PBMCs. The dataset comprised deeply sampled blood TCRbeta repertoires from subjects exposed to, actively infected with, or recovered from COVID-19. The repertoires were released in a freely available public database intended as a resource for research on the immune response to SARS-CoV-2. Samples were obtained from the ongoing ImmuneRACE study (first 160 participants) and from 1,254 subjects provided by 6 global collaborators. A de-identified subject ID, COVID-19 status, age in years and sex were almost always included in the sample metadata. Where HLA class I and class II types were available, the types were taken from metadata supplied by the sample provider, not from assay-based typing.

Broad study findings and their caveats: Clinical and demographic metadata were provided uncurated, with the amount varying by source and participant.

Each collaborating institution followed its own protocols to collect whole blood in K2EDTA tubes. For TCRbeta analysis, collaborators shipped samples in one of three forms: frozen whole blood, isolated PBMCs, or DNA extracted from either of those sample types. TCRbeta CDR3 regions were amplified from genomic DNA using the immunoSEQ Assay, a bias-controlled multiplex PCR. The authors processed their data as follows. The number of nucleated cells in each sample was estimated by amplification of reference gene primers within the assay. Sequence reads were collapsed and filtered to measure the absolute abundance of every unique TCRbeta CDR3 rearrangement. For each sample, productive Simpson clonality was calculated by taking the square root of Simpson's diversity index across productive rearrangements. TCRdb carries this immuneACCESS record with in-frame sequences only. Its versions omit some clonotypes, under half of them owing to an unresolved V gene in the studies checked, with the rest unexplained. That table supplies the V and J calls and clone size; D and trimming were determined from the DNA. The sample table contains 200,000 to 300,000 clones; only one count was recorded for about 83% of them. Around 5.9% of the sample goes to the ten largest clones.

Turning to this clone: No cognate antigen has been identified for it. Per-nucleotide qualities are absent, and no much larger clonotype sits a single base away.

The germline V gene sets CDR1 to SGHAT and CDR2 to FQNNGV. The CDR3 sequence holds 13 residues, the cysteine and phenylalanine included. Only the CDR3 DNA is retained, 39 bases long and in frame from the first base. Trimming takes 1 base from V and 4 bases from J, and the germline ends sit 7 bases apart. This receptor was obtained from a human donor in a cohort sampled during active COVID-19. This receptor chain uses TRBV11-2 and TRBJ1-1, and possibly TRBD1, on 5 matching bases. The material sequenced was peripheral blood. The CDR3 reads CASSLAGPTEAFF. In nucleotides, the sequence is TGTGCCAGCAGCTTAGCAGGGCCCACTGAAGCTTTCTTT.